This TCR beta chain was recorded in a study of T cells after yellow fever vaccination. The V gene's germline CDR1 is SGHTA and CDR2 FQGNSA. Trimming took 1 base from V and 8 from J, leaving 12 bases between them. CDR3 length equals 15 residues. It was through 5'RACE template switching that TCR cDNA was made, with a universal primer site and UMIs added. TCRdb re-derived calls from the 5' RACE reads in MiXCR, one entry per CDR3 protein. The sample has approximately 85,000 distinct CDR3 sequences, 10% to 15% seen once; the top ten hold roughly 25%. This clonotype has more than one count but fewer than ten.

The J gene is TRBJ1-6, the V gene TRBV7-2; D perhaps matches TRBD1 (5 bases). This specimen consisted of CD8+ T cells not binding an NS4B(214-222) dextramer, sorted from PBMCs, obtained 20 to 25 days after the first yellow fever vaccination. The receptor was isolated from a man between 18 and 35 years old who received the YFV17D yellow fever vaccine. CDR3 residues: CASSLDGGVYSPLHF. For the CDR3, the DNA is TGTGCCAGCAGCTTAGACGGGGGTGTGTATTCACCCCTCCACTTT.